This T cell receptor beta chain was observed in a study of blood T cell repertoires in COVID-19. In the study overall: Both acute and convalescent COVID-19 samples were obtained from the United States, Italy and Spain.

Sequenced by immunoSEQ multiplex PCR; TCRdb stores in-frame clones only, minus some. The table includes tens of thousands of clones, roughly 85% detected once. The germline V gene encodes CDR1 MNHNY and CDR2 SVGAGI (reference sequence). The CDR3 is 15 amino acids. V was pared by 2 bases and J by 4 bases, with 14 bases between. The receptor was isolated from a human donor in a cohort sampled during active COVID-19. V gene TRBV6-6 combines with J gene TRBJ1-2; a weak D match, TRBD1 (5 bases). Input material: peripheral blood. The CDR3: CASSYVIDSLYGYTF. The CDR3 DNA reads as TGTGCCAGCAGTTACGTGATAGACAGCCTCTATGGCTACACCTTC.